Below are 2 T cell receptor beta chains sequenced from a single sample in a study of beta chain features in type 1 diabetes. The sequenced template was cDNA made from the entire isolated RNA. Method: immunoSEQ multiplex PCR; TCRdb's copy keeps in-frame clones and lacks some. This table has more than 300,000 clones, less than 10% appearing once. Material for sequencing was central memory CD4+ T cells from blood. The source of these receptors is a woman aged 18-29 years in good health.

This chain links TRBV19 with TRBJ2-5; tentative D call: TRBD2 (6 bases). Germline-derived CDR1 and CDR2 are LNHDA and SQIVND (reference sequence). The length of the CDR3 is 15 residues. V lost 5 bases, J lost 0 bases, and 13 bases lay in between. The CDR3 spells CASSGGMGYQETQYF. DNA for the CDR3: TGTGCCAGTAGTGGCGGGATGGGGTACCAAGAGACCCAGTACTTC.

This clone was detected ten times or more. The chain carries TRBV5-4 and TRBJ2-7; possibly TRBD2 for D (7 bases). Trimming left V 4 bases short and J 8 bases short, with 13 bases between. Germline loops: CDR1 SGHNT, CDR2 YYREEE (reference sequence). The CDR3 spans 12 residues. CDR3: CASSPSGGQQYF. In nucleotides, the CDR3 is TGTGCCAGCAGCCCGTCGGGGGGCCAGCAGTACTTC.